This T cell receptor beta chain stems from a study of early T cells in non-severe SARS-CoV-2 infection (dated by TCRdb to 2020 to 2023). Study-level background: Bulk RNA from unsorted whole blood was used for TCR sequencing, so alpha and beta chains could not be paired. The full study reports these points: VDJdb matching was skewed toward anti-spike CD8 responses, so virus-specific expansions were likely underestimated and private and CD4 specificities were missed.

Details on this clonotype: Its recognized antigen is unknown. Per-base quality was not reported, and no clone a single base away is much larger than it.

Set within a cohort of healthcare workers in London, UK, this nested case-control study involved weekly PCR testing of nasopharyngeal swabs along with blood sampling. Healthcare workers were recruited during the week of the UK lockdown, between 23 and 31 March 2020, and followed weekly for up to roughly 15 weeks. Libraries were built with 5' RACE. The sequencing machine was a NextSeq 500. To correct for sequencing error and PCR bias, the TCR library protocol tagged individual cDNA molecules with unique molecular identifiers. Both TCR alpha and beta chains were sequenced, and tight co-correlation was observed between alpha and beta sequence abundances in each sample. The paper's processing steps were these. Decombinator V4 was used to annotate TCR sequences for V gene, J gene and CDR3. TCRs were defined as expanded if a significant change between any two time points was detected under a Poisson model with p below 0.0001. TCR abundances were normalised to the total number of TCRs sequenced per sample and expressed as counts per million. VDJdb, accessed 1 November 2021, was searched for CMV, EBV and SARS-CoV-2 annotated TCRs, excluding TCRs annotated for multiple antigens. TCRdb itself trimmed the public reads at Q25 with fastp, ran MiXCR and retained productive beta chains. Every CDR3 protein is listed once, alongside the most common genes and DNA of its rows. TCRdb, rather than the study authors, made the V and J calls. The sample table contains under 75,000 distinct CDR3 sequences; only one count was recorded for approximately 13% of them. About 8% of the sample lies in the top ten.

This receptor was obtained from an adult who was a healthcare worker with PCR-confirmed SARS-CoV-2 infection or an uninfected control (not recorded which). The material sequenced was whole blood.

The DNA is as follows: TGTGCCAGCATTTCGCTGGGGACTTCGAGGGTGTTTTTT. Its product reads: CASISLGTSRVFF. The chain is encoded by TRBV28 joined to TRBJ2-2, and perhaps TRBD2 as D gene, on 6 matching bases. Inclusive of the bounding cysteine and phenylalanine, the CDR3 is 13 residues long. Only the CDR3 DNA is retained, 39 bases long and in frame from the first base. V loses 7 bases of germline sequence and J loses 15 bases, and the interval between the two ends is 21 bases. The germline V gene supplies CDR1 MDHEN and CDR2 SYDVKM. Joined to the reference TRBV28 and TRBJ2-2 proteins, this CDR3 gives the full variable domain: DVKVTQSSRYLVKRTGEKVFLECVQDMDHENMFWYRQDPGLGLRLIYFSYDVKMKEKGDIPEGYSVSREKKERFSLILESASTNQTSMYLCASISLGTSRVFFGEGSRLTVL.